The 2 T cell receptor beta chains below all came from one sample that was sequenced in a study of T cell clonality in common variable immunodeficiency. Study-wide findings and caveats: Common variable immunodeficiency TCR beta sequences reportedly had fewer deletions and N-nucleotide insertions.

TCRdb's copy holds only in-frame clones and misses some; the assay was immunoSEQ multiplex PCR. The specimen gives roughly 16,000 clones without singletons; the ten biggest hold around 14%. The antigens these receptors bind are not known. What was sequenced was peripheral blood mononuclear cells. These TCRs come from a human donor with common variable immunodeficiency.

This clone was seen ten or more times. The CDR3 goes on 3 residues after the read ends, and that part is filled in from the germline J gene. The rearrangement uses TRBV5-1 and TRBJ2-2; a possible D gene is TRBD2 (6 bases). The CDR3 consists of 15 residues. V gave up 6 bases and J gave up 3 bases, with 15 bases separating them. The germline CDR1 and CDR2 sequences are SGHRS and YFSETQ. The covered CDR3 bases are TGCGCCAGCACTCCATGGTCGGGGGACACCGGGGAG. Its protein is CASTPWSGDTGE. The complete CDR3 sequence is CASTPWSGDTGELFF.

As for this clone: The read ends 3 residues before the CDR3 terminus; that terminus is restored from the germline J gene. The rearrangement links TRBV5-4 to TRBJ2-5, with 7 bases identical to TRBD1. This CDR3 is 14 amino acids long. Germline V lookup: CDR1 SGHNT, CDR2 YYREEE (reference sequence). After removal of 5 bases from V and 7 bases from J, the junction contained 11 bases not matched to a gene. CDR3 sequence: CASRRDSGQGTQYF. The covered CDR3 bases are TGTGCCAGCAGACGGGACAGTGGGCAGGGGACC.